This T cell receptor beta chain appears in the sequencing data of a study of follicular helper T cells after annual influenza vaccination. Assay used: immunoSEQ multiplex PCR; TCRdb lists only in-frame clones, some missing. The profile covers some 8,200 clones, with 80% to 90% appearing a single time and around 0.98% taken by the ten largest. Time point reported: 2014-2015 season, pre-vaccination. Donors with HIV/AIDS, active malignancy, immunomodulators or active illness were excluded. Germline values: CDR1 MNHEY, CDR2 SMNVEV (reference sequence). This CDR3 is 16 amino acids long. V trimming: 6 bases; J trimming: 0 bases; junction bases outside the gene matches: 5.

The clonotype was recovered from an adult who received the influenza vaccine. The starting material was CXCR5+ CD38- circulating T follicular helper cells from blood, obtained on the day of influenza vaccination. The subset denotes: circulating Tfh, non-naive CD4+CXCR5+PD-1+ (ICOS+CD38+ or ICOS-CD38-). The chain carries TRBV27 and TRBJ2-2, with 9 bases that match TRBD2. The CDR3 nucleotides read TGTGCCAGCAGCTGGGCGGGGGGGCCGAACACCGGGGAGCTGTTTTTT. It codes for CASSWAGGPNTGELFF.